The T cell receptor (beta chain) under discussion was sequenced for a study of TIL therapy for anti-PD-1-resistant metastatic lung cancer. Study as a whole: Tumors had a median PD-L1 proportion score of less than 6.5%. Most patients had lung adenocarcinoma; a handful of tumors were EGFR-mutant, two ALK-rearranged; half smoked currently or formerly.

The study's findings and limits: Many TIL product clones were absent from baseline tumor, suggesting clonal contraction.

The immunoSEQ assay was v3. Survey-level samples got 1.5 million to 2.5 million read pairs; deep-level samples got roughly 5-6.5 million. Libraries were prepared by immunoSEQ multiplex PCR; TCRdb keeps only in-frame clonotypes and omits some of them. The table records under 7,500 clones, 60% to 65% of them present only once. This CDR3 contains 14 residues. V shed 5 bases and J 5 bases; nucleotides not matched to a gene: 7. Germline lookup yields CDR1 LNHDA and CDR2 SQIVND (reference sequence). Regarding this clone: Antigen specificity is unknown.

The time point was: pre-treatment sample, taken before nivolumab and TIL therapy. Pleural nodules or supraclavicular lymph nodes made up most of the excised metastases sampled. The input for sequencing was tumor tissue, taken at baseline. The chain combines TRBV19 with TRBJ2-3; 7 nucleotides agree with TRBD2. This clonotype was sampled from a person between 30 and 79 years old with non-small cell lung cancer. The DNA of the CDR3 is TGTGCCAGTAGTGATATTGGGAGGGAAGATACGCAGTATTTT. It is translated as CASSDIGREDTQYF.